This TCR beta chain was sequenced in a study of T cell repertoires in cytomegalovirus infection. TCRdb analysed the reads with MiXCR anew, one entry per CDR3 protein. The sample lists nearly 700,000 distinct CDR3 sequences, 33% occurring once. Germline V CDR1 and CDR2: SGHVS, FQNEAQ. This CDR3 has 15 residues. V was shortened by 1 base and J by 4 bases, with 11 bases between the two germline ends. This clonotype appeared many times. What it recognizes is unknown. The sample was cultured PBMCs, taken from culture after CMV antigen stimulation. The sequence derives from a human donor in good health (CMV status not recorded). Some clones in this sample may be carry-over from other donors' samples. This chain links TRBV7-8 with TRBJ1-5; D remains ambiguous. This CDR3 reads CASSLGGSNNQPQHF. Here the CDR3 DNA reads TGTGCCAGCAGCTTAGGGGGTTCGAATAATCAGCCCCAGCATTTT. The variable domain in full, completed from reference TRBV7-8 and TRBJ1-5, reads GAGVSQSPRYKVAKRGQDVALRCDPISGHVSLFWYQQALGQGPEFLTYFQNEAQLDKSGLPSDRFFAERPEGSVSTLKIQRTQQEDSAVYLCASSLGGSNNQPQHFGDGTRLSIL.